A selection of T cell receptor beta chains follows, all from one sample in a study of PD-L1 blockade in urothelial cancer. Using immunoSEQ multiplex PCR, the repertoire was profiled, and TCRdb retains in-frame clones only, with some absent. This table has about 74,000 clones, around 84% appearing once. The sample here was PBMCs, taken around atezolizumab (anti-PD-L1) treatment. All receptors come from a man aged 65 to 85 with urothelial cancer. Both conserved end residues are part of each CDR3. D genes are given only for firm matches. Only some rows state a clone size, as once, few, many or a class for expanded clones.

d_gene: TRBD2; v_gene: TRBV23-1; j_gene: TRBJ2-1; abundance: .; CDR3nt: TGCGCCGGCGAGCGGGAGGGAGGTGAGCAGTTCTTC; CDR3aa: CAGEREGGEQFF
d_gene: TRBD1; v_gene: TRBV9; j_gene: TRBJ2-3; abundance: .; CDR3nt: TGTGCCAGCAGCGTGGGACAGGATCGGCCGGATACGCAGTATTTT; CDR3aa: CASSVGQDRPDTQYF
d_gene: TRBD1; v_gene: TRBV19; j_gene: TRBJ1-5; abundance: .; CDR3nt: TGTGCCGGGAGACAGGGCCTCAATCAGCCCCAGCATTTT; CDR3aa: CAGRQGLNQPQHF
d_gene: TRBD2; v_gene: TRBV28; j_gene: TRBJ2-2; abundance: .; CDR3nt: TGTGCCAGCAGGTTCCTAGCGGGAGTTACCGGGGAGCTGTTTTTT; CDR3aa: CASRFLAGVTGELFF
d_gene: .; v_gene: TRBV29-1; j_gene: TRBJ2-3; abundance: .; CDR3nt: TGCAGCTCAATGGGCCAGGGCGCAGATACGCAGTATTTT; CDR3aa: CSSMGQGADTQYF
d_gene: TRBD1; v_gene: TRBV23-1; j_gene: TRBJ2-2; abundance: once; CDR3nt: TGCGCCAGCAGGGACCAGGGGGTTCCGAACACCGGGGAGCTGTTTTTT; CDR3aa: CASRDQGVPNTGELFF
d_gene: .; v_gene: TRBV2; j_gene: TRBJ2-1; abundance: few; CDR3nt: TGTGCCAGCAGTGTACTGGGCTATGAGCAGTTCTTC; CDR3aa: CASSVLGYEQFF
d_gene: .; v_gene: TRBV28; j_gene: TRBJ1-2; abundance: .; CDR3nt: TGTGCCACCAGTCCTTCGGGATGGGGCTACACCTTC; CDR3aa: CATSPSGWGYTF
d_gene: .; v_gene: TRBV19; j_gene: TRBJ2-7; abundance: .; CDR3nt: TGTGCCAGTAGTAGACAGGTTAGCTCCTACGAGCAGTACTTC; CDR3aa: CASSRQVSSYEQYF
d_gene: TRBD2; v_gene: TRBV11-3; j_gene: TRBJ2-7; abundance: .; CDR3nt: TGTGCCAGCAGAGGAACTAGCGGGAGGAAAGCGTACGAGCAGTACTTC; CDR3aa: CASRGTSGRKAYEQYF
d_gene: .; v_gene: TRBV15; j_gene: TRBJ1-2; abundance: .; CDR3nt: TGTGCCACCAGCACGGACAGCGCCCCAGCTAACTATGGCTACACCTTC; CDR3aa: CATSTDSAPANYGYTF
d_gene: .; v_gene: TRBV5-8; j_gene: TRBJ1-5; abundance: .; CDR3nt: TGTGCCAGCAGCTTGAGGTTCGGGGGTAGCAATCAGCCCCAGCATTTT; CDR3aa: CASSLRFGGSNQPQHF
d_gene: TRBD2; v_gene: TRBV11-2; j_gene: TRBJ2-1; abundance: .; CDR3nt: TGTGCCAGCAGCTTAGAACGTCTGACTAGCGGGAGAAATGAGCAGTTCTTC; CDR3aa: CASSLERLTSGRNEQFF
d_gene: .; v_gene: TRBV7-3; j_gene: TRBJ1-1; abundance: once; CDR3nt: TGTGCCAGCAGCTCCCAGGGGAACACTGAAGCTTTCTTT; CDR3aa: CASSSQGNTEAFF
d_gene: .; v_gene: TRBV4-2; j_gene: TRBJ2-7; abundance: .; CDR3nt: TGTGCCAGCAGCCAAGATTTTGTATTTAGGCGTCAAGAGGTGTACGAGCAGTACTTC; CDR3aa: CASSQDFVFRRQEVYEQYF
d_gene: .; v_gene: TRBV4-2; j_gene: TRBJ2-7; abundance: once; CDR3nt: TGTGCCAGCAGCCAAGATCACGGCGGGACCCCCTACGAGCAGTACTTC; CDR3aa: CASSQDHGGTPYEQYF
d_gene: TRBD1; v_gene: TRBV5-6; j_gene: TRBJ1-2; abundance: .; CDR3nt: TGTGCCAGCAGCCCACCACGACAGGGCCGTGGGGGCTACACCTTC; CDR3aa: CASSPPRQGRGGYTF
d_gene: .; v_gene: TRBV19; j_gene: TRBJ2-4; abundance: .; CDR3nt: TGTGCCAGTAGTGGAAGCGTCAAAAACATTCAGTACTTC; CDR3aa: CASSGSVKNIQYF
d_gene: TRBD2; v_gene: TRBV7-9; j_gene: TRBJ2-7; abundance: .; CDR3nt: TGTGCCAGCAGCTTAAGTCCCAGCGGGAGGGCCTCCTACGAGCAGTACTTC; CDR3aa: CASSLSPSGRASYEQYF
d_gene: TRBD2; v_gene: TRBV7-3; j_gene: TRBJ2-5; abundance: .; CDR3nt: TGTGCCAGCAGCTTAATAGCGGGGGGGCTGGAGACCCAGTACTTC; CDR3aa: CASSLIAGGLETQYF
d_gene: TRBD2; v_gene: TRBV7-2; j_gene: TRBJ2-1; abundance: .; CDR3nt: TGTGCCAGCAGCTTAGAGTACCTAGCGGGAGAAGCAGCCTACAATGAGCAGTTCTTC; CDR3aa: CASSLEYLAGEAAYNEQFF
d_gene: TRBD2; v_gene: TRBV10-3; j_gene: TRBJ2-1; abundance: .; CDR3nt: TGTGCCATCAGTGAGTCGGCGGGAGCCGGTACAAATGAGCAGTTCTTC; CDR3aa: CAISESAGAGTNEQFF
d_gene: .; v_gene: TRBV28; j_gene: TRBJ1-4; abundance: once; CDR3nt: TGTGCCAGCAGTGTGACGACGAGGGTAGCGGAAAAACTGTTTTTT; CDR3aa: CASSVTTRVAEKLFF
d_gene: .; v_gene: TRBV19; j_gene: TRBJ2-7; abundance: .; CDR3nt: TGTGCCAGTAGCCGCGGGACAGACAGTTCCTACGAGCAGTACTTC; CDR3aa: CASSRGTDSSYEQYF
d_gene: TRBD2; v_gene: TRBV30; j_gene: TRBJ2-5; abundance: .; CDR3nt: TGTGCCTGGAGTCGTCTTCTGAGCGGGAGAGAACAAGAGACCCAGTACTTC; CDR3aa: CAWSRLLSGREQETQYF
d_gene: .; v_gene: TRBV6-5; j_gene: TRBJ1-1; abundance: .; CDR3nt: TGTGCCAGCAGTTATTCGTCCAACACTGAAGCTTTCTTT; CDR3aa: CASSYSSNTEAFF
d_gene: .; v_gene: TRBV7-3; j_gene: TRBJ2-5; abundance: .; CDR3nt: TGTGCCAGCAGCTTAAACAGGGAAGAGACCCAGTACTTC; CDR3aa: CASSLNREETQYF
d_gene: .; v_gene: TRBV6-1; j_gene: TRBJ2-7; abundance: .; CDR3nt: TGTGCCAGCAGTGAGCTCCTGGCAGGGATGTCCTACGAGCAGTACTTC; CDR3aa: CASSELLAGMSYEQYF
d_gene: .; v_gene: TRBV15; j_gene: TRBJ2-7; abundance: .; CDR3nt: TGTGCCACCAGCCCTCACAGAGTCCACGAGCAGTACTTC; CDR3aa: CATSPHRVHEQYF
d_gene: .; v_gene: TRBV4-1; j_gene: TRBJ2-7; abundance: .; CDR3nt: TGCGCCAGCAGCCAAGAAAGAAATGCAGGCCAGGGCTACGAGCAGTACTTC; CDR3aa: CASSQERNAGQGYEQYF
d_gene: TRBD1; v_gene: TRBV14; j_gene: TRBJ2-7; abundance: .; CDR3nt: TGTGCCAGCAGTCCAGGGGGTTTCCCCTACGAGCAGTACTTC; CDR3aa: CASSPGGFPYEQYF
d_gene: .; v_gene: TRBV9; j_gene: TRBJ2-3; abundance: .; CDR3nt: TGTGCCAGCAGCGTAGAGGAAAGGGGCGGCACAGATACGCAGTATTTT; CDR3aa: CASSVEERGGTDTQYF
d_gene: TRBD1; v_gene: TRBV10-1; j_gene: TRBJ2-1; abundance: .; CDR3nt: TGCGCCAGCAGTGAAACCGGGACAGGGTCCTACAATGAGCAGTTCTTC; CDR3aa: CASSETGTGSYNEQFF
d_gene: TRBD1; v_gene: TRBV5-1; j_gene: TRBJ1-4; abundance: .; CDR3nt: TGCGCCAGCAGCTTGGAGACAGGGCTTGAAAAACTGTTTTTT; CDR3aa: CASSLETGLEKLFF
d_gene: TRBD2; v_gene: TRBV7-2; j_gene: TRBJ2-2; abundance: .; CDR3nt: TGTGCCAGCAGCTTAGTGGCGGGGAGGGCGACCGGGGAGCTGTTTTTT; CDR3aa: CASSLVAGRATGELFF
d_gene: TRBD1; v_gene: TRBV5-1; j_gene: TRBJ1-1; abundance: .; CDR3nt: TGCGCCAGCAGCGGCGGACAGGGGAACACTGAAGCTTTCTTT; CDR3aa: CASSGGQGNTEAFF
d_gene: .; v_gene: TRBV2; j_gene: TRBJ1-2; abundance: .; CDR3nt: TGTGCCAGCACTCAGGACAGTAACTATGGCTACACCTTC; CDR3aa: CASTQDSNYGYTF
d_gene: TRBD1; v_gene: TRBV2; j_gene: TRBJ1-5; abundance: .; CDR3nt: TGTGCCAGCAGCCGGGACAGGAATTCGCCCCAGCATTTT; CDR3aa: CASSRDRNSPQHF
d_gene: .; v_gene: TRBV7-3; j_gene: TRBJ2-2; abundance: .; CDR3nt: TGTGCCAGCAGCTTATTACCCGGGGTGAACACCGGGGAGCTGTTTTTT; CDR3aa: CASSLLPGVNTGELFF
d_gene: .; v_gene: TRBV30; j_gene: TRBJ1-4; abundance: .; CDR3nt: TGTGCCTGGAGGCAACAGGGAAGCGAAAAACTGTTTTTT; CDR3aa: CAWRQQGSEKLFF
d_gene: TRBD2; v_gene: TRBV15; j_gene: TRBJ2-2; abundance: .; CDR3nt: TGTGCCACCAGCAGAGAAAGTCTAGCGGGAGGTTGGGGGAACACCGGGGAGCTGTTTTTT; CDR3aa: CATSRESLAGGWGNTGELFF
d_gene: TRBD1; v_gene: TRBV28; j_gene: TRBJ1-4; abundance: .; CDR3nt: TGTGCCAGCAGTTCGGGACAGGGCCAAAAACTGTTTTTT; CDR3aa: CASSSGQGQKLFF
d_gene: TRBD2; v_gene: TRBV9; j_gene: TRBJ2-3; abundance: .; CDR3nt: TGTGCCAGCAGCGCTAGCGGGAGCCGGGGAGAAGATACGCAGTATTTT; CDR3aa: CASSASGSRGEDTQYF
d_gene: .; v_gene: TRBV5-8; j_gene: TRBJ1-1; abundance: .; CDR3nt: TGTGCCAGCATCCTGTACGCGGGGATGGCTTTCTTT; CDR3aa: CASILYAGMAFF
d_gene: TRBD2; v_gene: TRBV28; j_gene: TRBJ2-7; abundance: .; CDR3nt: TGTGCCAGCAGCCCCGGGGGGCTAGCGGGACCCTACGAGCAGTACTTC; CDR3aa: CASSPGGLAGPYEQYF